This entry lists 22 T cell receptor beta chains sequenced from one sample in a study of regulatory T cells in long-lasting Graves disease. This sample's time point: newly diagnosed GD, antithyroid drugs for less than 3 months. Generation of the TCR library employed RNA extracted from PBMCs. Sequencing libraries for TCR beta were prepared with iRepertoire HTBI primers and Arm-PCR of CDR3 regions. TCRdb re-called the multiplex PCR reads through MiXCR, storing one row per CDR3 protein. The sample lists approximately 400,000 distinct CDR3 sequences, approximately 15% seen once, with about 8.2% in the top ten. The same sample was also used in a study of T cells in Graves' hyperthyroidism and ophthalmopathy.

Specimen: peripheral blood mononuclear cells (PBMCs), collected at new diagnosis, from a patient treated with antithyroid drugs. Receptor source: a middle-aged woman with Graves disease.

This clonotype was seen repeatedly, ten times or more. The chain combines TRBV30 with TRBJ1-4; D may be TRBD1 (5 bases). The CDR3 is made up of 15 amino acids. The germline V gene has CDR1 GTSNPN and CDR2 SVGIG (reference sequence). V was pared by 0 bases and J by 3 bases, with 11 bases between. The CDR3 spells CAWSVSLGANEKLFF. For the CDR3, the DNA is TGTGCCTGGAGTGTTAGCCTGGGGGCTAATGAAAAACTGTTTTTT.

In its sample, this clonotype was seen a few times. The J gene is TRBJ1-3, the V gene TRBV11-3; no definite D call. This CDR3 is built from 14 residues. With 5 bases removed from V and 1 base from J, the gap between germline ends came to 9 bases. Germline values: CDR1 SGHNT, CDR2 YENEEA. The CDR3 DNA is TGTGCCAGCAGCCTTCCAAGTTCTGGAAACACCATATATTTT. Its translation: CASSLPSSGNTIYF.

This clonotype was detected only a few times. V usage is TRBV3-1 and J usage is TRBJ2-1; D not certain. CDR1 and CDR2 from the germline V gene are LGHDT and YNNKEL (reference sequence). This CDR3 is built from 16 residues. V lost 5 bases to trimming and J lost 6 bases, with 20 bases between them. CDR3 in DNA: TGTGCCAGCAGCACCCGTTCGAGCGACCCCTTCAATGAGCAGTTCTTC. Translation gives CASSTRSSDPFNEQFF.

This clonotype was found many times. This chain links TRBV29-1 with TRBJ2-3; D call uncertain. Deletions cut 4 bases from V and 0 bases from J, with 11 bases between. Looked up from germline, CDR1 is SQVTM and CDR2 is ANQGSEA. The CDR3 loop spans 14 amino acids. The CDR3 sequence is CSVGLESSTDTQYF. The CDR3 nucleotides read TGCAGCGTTGGACTGGAATCAAGCACAGATACGCAGTATTTT.

With respect to this clonotype: One base away lies a much larger clone, so this may be a sequencing read error. The chain combines TRBV27 with TRBJ2-1, with 10 bases fitting TRBD2. The CDR3 spans 16 residues. The germline CDR1 and CDR2 sequences are MNHEY and SMNVEV (reference sequence). The J segment lost 7 bases and the V segment lost 8 bases, leaving 14 bases of the junction unmatched. CDR3: CASRPQGSGRSNEQFF. The CDR3 nucleotides are TGTGCCAGCCGCCCCCAGGGTAGCGGGAGGTCGAATGAGCAGTTCTTC.

This clonotype was counted a few times. The chain combines TRBV28 with TRBJ1-2, with a tentative D call TRBD1 (5 bases). This CDR3 contains 18 residues. From germline, CDR1 is MDHEN and CDR2 SYDVKM. The V end lost 5 bases, the J end lost 4 bases, and 26 bases lay between the germline ends. CDR3 sequence (DNA): TGTGCCAGCAGTACAGGCGGGATTTCGAGGTCGATCGGCTATGGCTACACCTTC. It yields the protein CASSTGGISRSIGYGYTF.

V and J are TRBV6-5 and TRBJ2-1; maybe TRBD2 (6 bases). Germline CDR1 and CDR2: MNHEY and SVGAGI. Trimming took off 3 bases at V and 6 bases at J, with 9 bases between the two ends. The CDR3 contains 13 residues. CDR3 in DNA: TGTGCCAGCAGTTATTCGGGAGTCAATGAGCAGTTCTTC. It yields the protein CASSYSGVNEQFF.

The chain couples TRBV4-1 to TRBJ1-5; D gene ambiguous. The V end was cut by 2 bases, the J end by 2 bases, with 13 bases between. CDR1 and CDR2 (germline): MGHRA, YSYEKL. The CDR3 runs 16 residues. CDR3 loop: CASSQIAPWGNQPQHF. The DNA for the CDR3 is TGCGCCAGCAGCCAAATAGCCCCCTGGGGCAATCAGCCCCAGCATTTT.

The V and J genes are TRBV20-1 and TRBJ2-7; no reliable D call. The CDR3 runs 14 residues. The germline CDR1 and CDR2 sequences are DFQATT and SNEGSKA (reference sequence). Trimming pared 5 bases from V and 2 bases from J, leaving 16 bases between. The chain's CDR3 is CSALVPSNPYEQYF. CDR3 sequence (DNA): TGCAGTGCTTTGGTCCCCAGCAATCCCTACGAGCAGTACTTC.

This clonotype was seen repeatedly, ten times or more. The CDR3 DNA reads TGTGCCAGCAGAAGCCCGACAGGGGAGGGGTTTAACTATGGCTACACCTTC. Residues: CASRSPTGEGFNYGYTF. The chain recombines TRBV28 with TRBJ1-2; TRBD1 agrees at 8 bases. V gave up 6 bases and J gave up 1 base; unmatched junction bases: 13. Per the germline V gene, CDR1 is MDHEN and CDR2 is SYDVKM. The CDR3 is 17 amino acids.

This clonotype was detected only a few times. This chain links TRBV2 with TRBJ1-5; 10 bases line up with TRBD1. This CDR3 contains 14 residues. V lost 8 bases to trimming and J lost 6 bases; unmatched junction nucleotides: 7. CDR1 and CDR2 from the germline V gene are SNHLY and FYNNEI. CDR3 region: CASEMGQGSQPQHF. The CDR3 region has the DNA TGTGCCAGCGAGATGGGACAGGGGAGTCAGCCCCAGCATTTT.

Notes on this clonotype: One end of the junction is discordant with germline, which a read error may explain. The chain recombines TRBV7-6 with TRBJ2-7; D may be TRBD1 (6 bases). This CDR3 comprises 14 residues. CDR1 and CDR2 (germline): SGHVS, FNYEAQ. The CDR3 spells CASSLSGDTGELYF. CDR3 coding DNA: TGTGCCAGCAGCTTATCAGGGGACACCGGGGAGCTGTACTTC. The whole variable domain, remainder taken from reference TRBV7-6 and TRBJ2-7, is GAGVSQSPRYKVTKRGQDVALRCDPISGHVSLYWYRQALGQGPEFLTYFNYEAQQDKSGLPNDRFSAERPEGSISTLTIQRTEQRDSAMYRCASSLSGDTGELYFGPGTRLTVT.

The rearrangement links TRBV3-1 to TRBJ2-3, with D tentatively TRBD2 (5 bases). This CDR3 spans 17 amino acids. CDR1 and CDR2 from the germline V gene are LGHDT and YNNKEL (reference sequence). Trimming cost V 2 bases and J 4 bases, with 19 bases left between them. The CDR3 is CASSQHRGSPKADTQYF. For the CDR3, the DNA is TGTGCCAGCAGCCAACATCGGGGTAGTCCAAAGGCAGATACGCAGTATTTT.

The rearrangement links TRBV10-1 to TRBJ2-3, with D possibly being TRBD1 (6 bases). Trimming took off 2 bases at V and 4 bases at J, with 10 bases between the two ends. The germline CDR1 and CDR2 sequences are WNHNN and SYGVQD (reference sequence). The CDR3 is 14 residues long. CDR3 DNA sequence: TGCGCCAGCAGTGAGAGGGCAGGGGCAGATACGCAGTATTTT. Translating it yields CASSERAGADTQYF.

This clonotype was recorded many times. This chain uses TRBV28 with TRBJ2-7, with TRBD2 matching over 9 bases. The CDR3 spans 16 residues. J was trimmed by 1 base and V by 2 bases; bases with no gene match: 6. In germline, CDR1 is MDHEN, CDR2 SYDVKM. CDR3 protein: CASSLGTSGLSYEQYF. The CDR3, as DNA: TGTGCCAGCAGTTTAGGCACTAGCGGGTTATCCTACGAGCAGTACTTC.

This sequence joins TRBV5-1 and TRBJ2-7; possibly TRBD1 for D (6 bases). CDR3 length: 15 residues. CDR1 SGHRS and CDR2 YFSETQ come from the germline V gene. The ends were cut back, 2 bases at V and 0 bases at J, with 12 bases in the middle. The CDR3 region is CASSLWTETSYEQYF. In DNA form, the CDR3 reads TGCGCCAGCAGCTTATGGACAGAAACCTCCTACGAGCAGTACTTC. The full variable domain, its missing parts supplied by reference TRBV5-1 and TRBJ2-7, is KAGVTQTPRYLIKTRGQQVTLSCSPISGHRSVSWYQQTPGQGLQFLFEYFSETQRNKGNFPGRFSGRQFSNSRSEMNVSTLELGDSALYLCASSLWTETSYEQYFGPGTRLTVT.

This clonotype was picked up many times. This sequence joins TRBV7-2 and TRBJ1-1; no clear D. The V and J ends lost 2 bases and 4 bases respectively, with 8 bases between them. Germline loops: CDR1 SGHTA, CDR2 FQGNSA. CDR3 length equals 13 residues. The CDR3 protein is CASSLWKGTEAFF. The CDR3 DNA reads as TGTGCCAGCAGCTTATGGAAGGGCACTGAAGCTTTCTTT.

This clonotype was counted ten times or more. The V and J genes are TRBV6-2 or TRBV6-3 and TRBJ2-2; D unclear. CDR1 and CDR2 (germline): MNHEY, SVGEGT. The CDR3 is 14 residues long. V gave up 0 bases and J gave up 6 bases, with 8 bases separating them. The CDR3 loop is CASSYSRQAGELFF. CDR3 nucleotides: TGTGCCAGCAGTTACTCCAGGCAGGCCGGGGAGCTGTTTTTT.

Many counts were recorded for this clonotype. This rearrangement joins TRBV27 to TRBJ1-1, with TRBD1 as a possible D gene (6 bases). V shed 4 bases and J shed 1 base, with 10 bases lying between them. CDR1 and CDR2 (germline): MNHEY, SMNVEV (reference sequence). The CDR3 is 14 amino acids. The CDR3 DNA reads as TGTGCCAGCAGTTCCTACAGGGCGAACACTGAAGCTTTCTTT. Encoded protein: CASSSYRANTEAFF.

This clonotype was recorded a few times. The genes are TRBV6-9 and TRBJ2-3, with D perhaps being TRBD1 or TRBD2 (5 bases each). The CDR3 runs 17 residues. Germline V lookup: CDR1 MNHGY, CDR2 SVAAGI. V was pared by 3 bases and J by 4 bases, with 20 bases between. CDR3 residues: CASSYAGRGRRADTQYF. The CDR3 DNA follows: TGTGCCAGCAGTTACGCAGGGAGAGGTCGTAGGGCAGATACGCAGTATTTT.

This clonotype appeared once. The chain employs TRBV28 and TRBJ1-5; tentatively, D is TRBD1 (6 bases). The CDR3 sequence is 15 residues long. V was cut by 1 base and J by 7 bases, with 14 bases left in between. Germline loops: CDR1 MDHEN, CDR2 SYDVKM. CDR3 DNA: TGTGCCAGCAGTTTATCTACAGGGCTGGACCAGCCCCAGCATTTT. Its translation is CASSLSTGLDQPQHF.

This clonotype has a count of ten or more. The junction differs from germline at one of its ends, possibly a read error. The V and J genes are TRBV27 and TRBJ2-1, with 11 bases identical to TRBD2. CDR3 length: 15 residues. Per the germline V gene, CDR1 is MNHEY and CDR2 is SMNVEV (reference sequence). CDR3 amino acids: CASSLIAGGYSEQFF. The CDR3 region has the DNA TGTGCCAGCAGTTTAATAGCGGGAGGGTACAGTGAGCAGTTCTTC.